This TCR beta chain was found in a study of cytomegalovirus exposure and HLA in healthy donors. Study information: Prior work identified roughly 120 million unique TCR beta sequences in 190 million or so T cells.

13 Jbeta primers and 60 Vbeta primers were used for the PCR. Sequencing used immunoSEQ multiplex PCR; TCRdb keeps in-frame clones, though not all of them. Here the sample spans around 150,000 clones, roughly 75% being singletons. On this clone itself: Its target is unknown.

Study-level findings and limits: Later analysis demonstrated an association between a missense DCLRE1C variant and TCR beta V- and J-gene trimming.

V was trimmed by 7 bases and J by 0 bases, leaving 13 bases between them. CDR3 length: 14 residues. CDR1 SNHLY and CDR2 FYNNEI come from the germline V gene. The sequence came from a man aged 25-40 years in good health. This chain joins TRBV2 and TRBJ2-7, with D unclear. The sample was PBMCs. The CDR3 loop is CASTPRLTSYEQYF. CDR3 nucleotide sequence: TGTGCCAGCACACCCAGGCTTACCTCCTACGAGCAGTACTTC.